This T cell receptor beta chain was sequenced for a study of radiation and T cells in renal cell carcinoma. The treatment was: 15 Gy SBRT to primary tumor, nephrectomy 4 weeks later. Nephrectomy followed 15 Gy stereotactic body radiation by 4 weeks. Produced via immunoSEQ multiplex PCR; TCRdb's table is partial and in-frame only. The table has fewer than 20,000 clones, roughly 54% seen once. This clone was counted a few times. The specimen was tumor tissue, collected from a patient whose treatment included radiotherapy and nephrectomy. The sequence derives from a man aged 50-60 years with renal cell carcinoma.

CDR3 sequence reads: CASSKGQEGNNEKLFF. For the CDR3, the DNA is TGTGCCAGCAGCAAAGGTCAAGAGGGTAATAATGAAAAACTGTTTTTT. V and J are TRBV21-1 and TRBJ1-4. TRBV21-1 is given as a pseudogene. This CDR3 has 16 amino acids.